Below, 19 T cell receptor beta chains from the same sample are listed, as sequenced in a study of shared clonotypes between healthy human individuals. Measured with immunoSEQ multiplex PCR; TCRdb has only the in-frame clones, and not every one. The sample lists fewer than 550,000 clones, 75% to 80% occurring once. Sequences were obtained from PBMCs. These receptors were obtained from a woman aged 40 to 50 in good health. Some clones in this sample may be carry-over from other donors' samples.

The chain couples TRBV28 to TRBJ1-2, with 8 bases fitting TRBD1. The V and J ends lost 6 bases and 4 bases, in that order; junction bases with no gene match: 4. Germline lookup yields CDR1 MDHEN and CDR2 SYDVKM. CDR3 length: 13 residues. This CDR3 is CASSLDRGYGYTF. The DNA of the CDR3 is TGTGCCAGCAGCCTTGACAGGGGCTATGGCTACACCTTC.

The chain uses TRBV19 and TRBJ1-5, with 8 nucleotides matching TRBD1. Germline trimming cut 5 bases from V and 5 bases from J; bases unmatched to any gene: 5. This CDR3 has 14 residues. Germline V CDR1 and CDR2: LNHDA, SQIVND (reference sequence). DNA of the CDR3: TGTGCCAGTAGTCCGGACAGGGCCTATCAGCCCCAGCATTTT. The encoded protein is CASSPDRAYQPQHF.

The rearrangement links TRBV15 to TRBJ1-3; D call uncertain. Looked up from germline, CDR1 is LNHNV and CDR2 is YYDKDF (reference sequence). The ends were cut back, 1 base at V and 2 bases at J, with 6 bases in the middle. CDR3 size: 14 residues. The CDR3 sequence is CATSRGGTGNTIYF. CDR3 DNA sequence: TGTGCCACCAGCAGAGGGGGTACTGGAAACACCATATATTTT.

V usage is TRBV27 and J usage is TRBJ2-5, with 11 bases aligning to TRBD1. The CDR3 covers 14 residues. The germline CDR1 and CDR2 sequences are MNHEY and SMNVEV (reference sequence). With 5 bases clipped from V and 9 bases from J, the junction kept 8 bases outside the gene matches. Here the CDR3 reads CASSKGQGGLAQYF. DNA for the CDR3: TGTGCCAGCAGTAAGGGACAGGGGGGCTTGGCCCAGTACTTC.

This sequence joins TRBV7-2 and TRBJ2-3, with D possibly matching TRBD1 (5 bases). The V gene's germline CDR1 is SGHTA and CDR2 FQGNSA. CDR3 length: 15 amino acids. V lost 0 bases and J 5 bases, leaving 12 bases between the germline ends. In nucleotides, the CDR3 is TGTGCCAGCAGCTTAGCAGGGGCGCAGAAAGATACGCAGTATTTT. This codes for CASSLAGAQKDTQYF.

Note on this clone: One end of the junction does not line up with germline, which may come from a read error. V gene TRBV6-1 combines with J gene TRBJ1-5; D perhaps matches TRBD1 (6 bases). CDR1 and CDR2 (germline): MNHNS, SASEGT. The CDR3 runs 15 residues. DNA for the CDR3: TGTGCCATCAGTGAGCAACTGGGGGCCAATCAGCCCCAGCATTTT. It specifies CAISEQLGANQPQHF.

The chain combines TRBV27 with TRBJ2-3; 14 bases match TRBD2. The CDR3 contains 14 residues. V lost 6 bases and J lost 5; bases outside the gene matches: 1. Germline CDR1 reads MNHEY; CDR2 reads SMNVEV (reference sequence). The CDR3 loop is CASRGLAGVDTQYF. CDR3 bases: TGTGCCAGCAGGGGACTAGCGGGAGTAGATACGCAGTATTTT.

V and J are TRBV5-1 and TRBJ2-3; the match to TRBD2 covers 14 bases. This CDR3 is built from 16 residues. J was trimmed by 14 bases and V by 4 bases; bases with no gene match: 15. Germline assignment: CDR1 SGHRS and CDR2 YFSETQ. CDR3 DNA: TGCGCCAGCAGCCGACAGACTAGCGGGAGGGCCCCCTCTCGGTATTTT. Amino acid sequence: CASSRQTSGRAPSRYF.

The chain couples TRBV5-8 to TRBJ2-1, with 7 bases fitting TRBD2. V shed 2 bases and J 8 bases; nucleotides not matched to a gene: 10. This CDR3 region has 15 residues. The germline V gene has CDR1 SGHTS and CDR2 YDEGEE. The CDR3 loop reads CASSLGSGTLDEQFF. The DNA of the CDR3 is TGTGCCAGCAGCTTAGGGAGCGGGACCCTCGATGAGCAGTTCTTC.

This chain uses TRBV5-4 with TRBJ2-7; 14 bases are shared with TRBD2. V lost 5 bases to trimming and J lost 0 bases; unmatched junction nucleotides: 4. Germline V CDR1 and CDR2: SGHNT, YYREEE (reference sequence). The CDR3 is 16 amino acids. The CDR3 DNA is TGTGCCAGCAGTGCCGGGACTAGCGGGAGCTCCTACGAGCAGTACTTC. This gives the protein CASSAGTSGSSYEQYF.

This rearrangement joins TRBV5-5 to TRBJ2-7, with 7 bases that match TRBD1. The CDR3 sequence is 15 residues long. Germline CDR1 and CDR2: SGHKS and YYEKEE (reference sequence). V was pared by 5 bases and J by 0 bases, with 8 bases of the junction left unmatched. The CDR3 DNA reads TGTGCCAGCAGATTCAGACAGGGAAGCTCCTACGAGCAGTACTTC. Its translation: CASRFRQGSSYEQYF.

The J gene is TRBJ2-2, the V gene TRBV7-9; 11 bases are a match to TRBD2. The CDR3 totals 15 residues. Trimming took 8 bases from V and 4 from J; bases not matched to a gene: 6. CDR1 and CDR2 from the germline V gene are SEHNR and FQNEAQ (reference sequence). The CDR3 here is CASPPTSGSTGELFF. The CDR3 bases are TGTGCCAGCCCGCCAACTAGCGGGAGCACCGGGGAGCTGTTTTTT.

This clone was seen more than once but under ten times. The chain links TRBV19 to TRBJ1-2, with D possibly TRBD1 on 6 matching bases. Germline values: CDR1 LNHDA, CDR2 SQIVND (reference sequence). V shed 5 bases and J shed 0 bases, with 10 bases lying between them. The length of the CDR3 is 14 residues. The CDR3 reads CASSANRANYGYTF. DNA of the CDR3: TGTGCCAGTAGTGCCAACAGGGCTAACTATGGCTACACCTTC.

There are a few counts of this clone. This sequence joins TRBV5-5 and TRBJ2-5, with 9 bases aligning to TRBD2. V trimming: 4 bases; J trimming: 2 bases; junction bases outside the gene matches: 6. This CDR3 has 15 residues. Germline loops: CDR1 SGHKS, CDR2 YYEKEE (reference sequence). The CDR3: CASSHGLAYQETQYF. The DNA of the CDR3 is TGTGCCAGCAGCCACGGACTAGCGTATCAAGAGACCCAGTACTTC. Full variable domain (missing parts from reference TRBV5-5 and TRBJ2-5): DAGVTQSPTHLIKTRGQQVTLRCSPISGHKSVSWYQQVLGQGPQFIFQYYEKEERGRGNFPDRFSARQFPNYSSELNVNALLLGDSALYLCASSHGLAYQETQYFGPGTRLLVL.

This clone came up many times. V gene TRBV27 combines with J gene TRBJ1-1; the D gene is possibly TRBD1 (5 bases). CDR3 size: 14 residues. V was pared by 5 bases and J by 5 bases, with 15 bases between. The germline V gene encodes CDR1 MNHEY and CDR2 SMNVEV (reference sequence). The CDR3 is CASSPRQGITEAFF. DNA of the CDR3: TGTGCCAGCAGTCCCCGGCAGGGAATAACTGAAGCTTTCTTT.

The CDR3, as DNA: TGTGCCAGCAGCCTAGCGGGAGGGAGCACAGATACGCAGTATTTT. This sequence encodes CASSLAGGSTDTQYF. The chain carries TRBV7-3 and TRBJ2-3; TRBD2 matches 12 bases. With 5 bases clipped from V and 0 bases from J, the junction kept 0 bases outside the gene matches. This CDR3 has 15 residues. CDR1 SGHTA and CDR2 FQGTGA come from the germline V gene.

The chain joins TRBV28 to TRBJ2-5, with a tentative D call TRBD1 (5 bases). CDR1 MDHEN and CDR2 SYDVKM come from the germline V gene. The V end lost 6 bases, the J end lost 5 bases, and 16 bases lay between the germline ends. CDR3 length: 14 amino acids. DNA for the CDR3: TGTGCCAGCAGCTTGAACAGGTTAGGGGAGACCCAGTACTTC. This sequence encodes CASSLNRLGETQYF.

CDR3 bases: TGTGCCAGCAGTTCCGGGACATCCCAGCATTTT. Protein sequence: CASSSGTSQHF. The chain employs TRBV27 and TRBJ1-5; D is perhaps TRBD1 (6 bases). V was trimmed by 4 bases and J by 11 bases, leaving 9 bases between them. The CDR3 has 11 amino acids. Germline lookup yields CDR1 MNHEY and CDR2 SMNVEV (reference sequence).

This clone was recorded only once. The chain uses TRBV28 and TRBJ2-5; 13 positions agree with TRBD2. Germline CDR1 MDHEN, CDR2 SYDVKM. The J segment lost 3 bases and the V segment lost 6 bases, leaving 10 bases of the junction unmatched. The CDR3 covers 17 residues. CDR3 bases: TGTGCCAGCAGCGGGACTAGCGGGGATAGCAATAAAGAGACCCAGTACTTC. It encodes CASSGTSGDSNKETQYF.